This TCR beta chain was found in a study of control samples from healthy donors and cancer patients. Sequencing used immunoSEQ multiplex PCR; TCRdb keeps in-frame clones, though not all of them. The sample holds approximately 63,000 clones, 65% to 90% seen once. Trimming removed 2 bases from V and 6 bases from J; junction bases left unmatched: 3. This CDR3 spans 15 amino acids. Germline lookup yields CDR1 LNHDA and CDR2 SQIVND (reference sequence). This clonotype originated in a man aged 40-50 years in good health. The sample consisted of blood. This chain joins TRBV19 and TRBJ2-3; 12 bases agree with TRBD1. In DNA form, the CDR3 reads TGTGCCAGTAGTATACTGGGACAGGGGGCTGATACGCAGTATTTT. Its translation is CASSILGQGADTQYF.